This T cell receptor (beta chain) derives from a study of blood T cell repertoires in COVID-19. Profiled with immunoSEQ multiplex PCR; TCRdb holds only in-frame clones, not every one. The sample has approximately 120,000 clones, around four fifths seen once. Material: peripheral blood. This TCR came from a human donor in a cohort sampled during active COVID-19.

As DNA, the CDR3 is TGTGCCAGCAGCCCAAAACAGAGAAACTATGGCTACACCTTC. The encoded protein is CASSPKQRNYGYTF. The chain is built from TRBV6-5 and TRBJ1-2; no clear D. Germline V gene data show CDR1 as MNHEY and CDR2 as SVGAGI. CDR3 length equals 14 residues. The V end was cut by 6 bases, the J end by 2 bases, with 13 bases between.